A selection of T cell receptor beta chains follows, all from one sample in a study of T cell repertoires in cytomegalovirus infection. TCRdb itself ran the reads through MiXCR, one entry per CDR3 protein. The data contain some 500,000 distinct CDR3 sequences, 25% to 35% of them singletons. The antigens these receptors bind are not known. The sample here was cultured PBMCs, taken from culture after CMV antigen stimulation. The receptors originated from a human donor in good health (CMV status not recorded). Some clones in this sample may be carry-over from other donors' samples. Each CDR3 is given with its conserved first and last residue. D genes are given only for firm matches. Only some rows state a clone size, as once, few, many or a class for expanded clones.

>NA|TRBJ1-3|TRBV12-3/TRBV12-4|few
CASSPRGTGNTIYF
TGTGCCAGCAGTCCCAGGGGAACTGGAAACACCATATATTTT
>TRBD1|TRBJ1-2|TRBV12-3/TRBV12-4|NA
CASSRDSYTDGYTF
TGTGCCAGCAGTCGGGACAGCTATACGGATGGCTACACCTTC
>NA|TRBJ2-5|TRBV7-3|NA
CASSPRGSSGVGETQYF
TGTGCCAGCAGCCCTCGGGGGTCCAGCGGCGTAGGGGAGACCCAGTACTTC
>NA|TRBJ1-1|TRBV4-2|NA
CASSQDRYRLGGEAFF
TGTGCCAGCAGCCAAGATCGGTACCGATTAGGGGGTGAAGCTTTCTTT
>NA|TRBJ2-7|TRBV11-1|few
CASRGTTYEQYF
TGTGCCAGCAGGGGAACGACCTACGAGCAGTACTTC
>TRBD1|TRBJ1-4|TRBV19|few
CATRDRGPGKLFF
TGTGCCACTAGGGACAGGGGGCCTGGAAAACTGTTTTTT
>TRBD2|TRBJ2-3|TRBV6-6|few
CASRDRTSGKSYTQYF
TGTGCCAGCAGAGACAGGACTAGCGGGAAATCCTATACGCAGTATTTT
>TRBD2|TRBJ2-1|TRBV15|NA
CATSRDEETSGRPLVNEQFF
TGTGCCACCAGCAGAGATGAAGAGACTAGCGGGAGGCCACTAGTGAATGAGCAGTTCTTC
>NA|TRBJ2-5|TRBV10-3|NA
CAISESGPGGQETQYF
TGTGCCATCAGTGAGTCGGGCCCAGGGGGGCAAGAGACCCAGTACTTC
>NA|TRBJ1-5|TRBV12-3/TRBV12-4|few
CASSQEHPSASQHF
TGTGCCAGCAGTCAAGAACACCCCAGCGCTTCCCAGCATTTT
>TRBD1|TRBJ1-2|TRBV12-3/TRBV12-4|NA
CASSLGSGGVYYGYTF
TGTGCCAGCAGTTTAGGGTCAGGGGGGGTCTACTATGGCTACACCTTC
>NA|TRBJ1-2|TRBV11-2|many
CASSLGEGSYGYTF
TGTGCCAGCAGCTTAGGGGAGGGGTCCTATGGCTACACCTTC
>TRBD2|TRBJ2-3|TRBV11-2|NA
CASSSWTSGRRRDTDTQYF
TGTGCCAGCAGCTCGTGGACTAGCGGGAGGCGTCGTGACACAGATACGCAGTATTTT
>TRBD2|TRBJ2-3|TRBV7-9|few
CASSLSPRLAGVTDTQYF
TGTGCCAGCAGCTTATCCCCTCGACTAGCGGGAGTAACAGATACGCAGTATTTT
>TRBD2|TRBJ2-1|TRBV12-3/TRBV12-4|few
CASSRLAGELYEQFF
TGTGCCAGCAGCCGACTAGCGGGAGAACTATATGAGCAGTTCTTC
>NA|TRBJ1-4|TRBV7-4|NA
CASSWGGRPTNEKLFF
TGTGCCAGCAGCTGGGGGGGGCGACCAACTAATGAAAAACTGTTTTTT
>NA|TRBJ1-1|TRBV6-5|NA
CASSYSIGGTVNTEAFF
TGTGCCAGCAGTTACTCGATCGGGGGGACCGTGAACACTGAAGCTTTCTTT
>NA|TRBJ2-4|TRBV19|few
CASSIDGDRPQYF
TGTGCCAGTAGTATAGATGGAGACAGGCCACAGTACTTC
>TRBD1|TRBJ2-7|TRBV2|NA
CASRKGGQGYEQYF
TGTGCCAGTCGCAAAGGCGGACAGGGATACGAGCAGTACTTC
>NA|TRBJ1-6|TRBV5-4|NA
CASSLEGSSNSPLHF
TGTGCCAGCAGCTTGGAAGGCAGTAGTAATTCACCCCTCCACTTT
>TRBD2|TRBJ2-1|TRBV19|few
CASSPSFLAGAEQFF
TGTGCCAGTAGCCCGTCCTTCTTGGCGGGAGCTGAGCAGTTCTTC
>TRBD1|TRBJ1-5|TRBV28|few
CASRSAGTGIFDQPQHF
TGTGCCAGCAGGTCCGCCGGGACAGGGATTTTCGATCAGCCCCAGCATTTT
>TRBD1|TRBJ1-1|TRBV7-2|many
CASSLAQGQYTEAFF
TGTGCCAGCAGCTTAGCCCAGGGACAGTACACTGAAGCTTTCTTT
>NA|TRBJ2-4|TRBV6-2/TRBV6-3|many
CASSEDRAKNIQYF
TGTGCCAGCAGTGAAGACAGAGCCAAAAACATTCAGTACTTC
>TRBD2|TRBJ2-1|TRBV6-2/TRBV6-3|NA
CASSYETGDGRLGNEQFF
TGTGCCAGCAGTTACGAGACCGGCGACGGGAGGCTCGGTAATGAGCAGTTCTTC
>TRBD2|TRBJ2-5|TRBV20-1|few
CSARPAGGQETQYF
TGCAGTGCTAGACCTGCGGGAGGACAAGAGACCCAGTACTTC
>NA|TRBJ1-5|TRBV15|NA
CATRDSASSANQPQHF
TGTGCCACCAGGGACAGCGCTAGTTCGGCTAATCAGCCCCAGCATTTT
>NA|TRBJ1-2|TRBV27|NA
CASSLTVVGGYTF
TGTGCCAGCAGTCTCACAGTGGTGGGGGGCTACACCTTC
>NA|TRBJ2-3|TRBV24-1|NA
CATGAGTDTQYF
TGTGCCACCGGGGCTGGCACAGATACGCAGTATTTT
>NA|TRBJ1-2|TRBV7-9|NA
CASTNAAVFANYGYTF
TGTGCCAGCACCAACGCAGCCGTTTTCGCTAACTATGGCTACACCTTC
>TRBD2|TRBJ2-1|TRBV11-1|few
CASSLLAGDYAVDNEQFF
TGTGCCAGCAGCTTATTAGCGGGAGATTATGCGGTGGACAATGAGCAGTTCTTC
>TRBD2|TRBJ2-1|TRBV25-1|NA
CASSSLPRELAHEQFF
TGTGCCAGCAGTTCCTTACCTCGAGAACTAGCGCATGAGCAGTTCTTC
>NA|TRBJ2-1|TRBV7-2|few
CASSLDSRVYNEQFF
TGTGCCAGCAGCTTAGACAGTCGGGTATACAATGAGCAGTTCTTC
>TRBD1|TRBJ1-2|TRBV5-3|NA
CASSLVTGDGYTF
TGTGCCAGCAGCTTGGTTACAGGGGATGGCTACACCTTC
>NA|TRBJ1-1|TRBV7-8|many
CASSSLEQGADTEAFF
TGTGCCAGCAGCTCCCTAGAGCAGGGAGCCGACACTGAAGCTTTCTTT
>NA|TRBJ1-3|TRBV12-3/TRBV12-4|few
CASSHRVAGNTIYF
TGTGCCAGCAGCCACAGGGTTGCTGGAAACACCATATATTTT
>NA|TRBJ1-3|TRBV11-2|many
CASTPGSSGNTIYF
TGTGCCAGCACCCCTGGGAGCTCTGGAAACACCATATATTTT
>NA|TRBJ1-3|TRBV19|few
CASREAGEAGNTIYF
TGTGCCAGCCGAGAGGCAGGGGAAGCTGGAAACACCATATATTTT